The 10 T cell receptor beta chains presented below share a single source sample, sequenced in a study of blood T cell repertoires in COVID-19 (dated by TCRdb to between 2020 and 2021). Library preparation used the immunoSEQ multiplex PCR assay. This immuneACCESS table, as held by TCRdb, lists in-frame sequences with V and J called but not all clones. Of the missing ones, under half trace to an unresolved V gene in checked studies; the others have no known cause. The table for this sample lists roughly 110,000 clones; more than 75% of them were counted only once. 8.1% of the sample is taken by the ten largest. The sequencing sample was made of peripheral blood. Receptors were obtained from a woman aged 40 to 55 with acute or convalescent COVID-19.

The CDR3 sequence: CATSARRGGSTGELFF. For the CDR3, the DNA is TGTGCCACCAGCGCGCGGCGGGGGGGCAGCACCGGGGAGCTGTTTTTT. The V gene is TRBV15, the J gene TRBJ2-2, with 9 bases lining up with TRBD2. Looked up from germline, CDR1 is LNHNV and CDR2 is YYDKDF (reference sequence). CDR3 size: 16 residues. V lost 5 bases and J lost 4; bases outside the gene matches: 8.

The chain links TRBV30 to TRBJ2-7; the D gene is possibly TRBD2 (6 bases). Per germline, CDR1 GTSNPN and CDR2 SVGIG (reference sequence). This CDR3 region has 12 residues. V shed 2 bases and J shed 4 bases, with 9 bases lying between them. The CDR3 bases are TGTGCCTGGAGTCGGGGGAAGTACGAGCAGTACTTC. Its translation: CAWSRGKYEQYF.

CDR3 sequence (DNA): TGTGCCAGCAGTTTGCAAGGGACAGGGCGGAATTCACCCCTCCACTTT. This gives the protein CASSLQGTGRNSPLHF. The chain carries TRBV25-1 and TRBJ1-6; 9 bases are shared with TRBD1. J was trimmed by 7 bases and V by 5 bases; bases with no gene match: 9. Germline V gene lookup returns CDR1 MGHDK and CDR2 SYGVNS. The CDR3 has 16 amino acids.

The chain is built from TRBV5-1 and TRBJ1-1; 10 positions agree with TRBD1. This CDR3 has 14 amino acids. The trim removed 0 bases at V and 8 bases at J, leaving 4 bases unmatched. Looked up from germline, CDR1 is SGHRS and CDR2 is YFSETQ. CDR3 amino acids: CASSLGQGAYEAFF. DNA of the CDR3: TGCGCCAGCAGCTTGGGACAGGGGGCGTACGAAGCTTTCTTT.

The gene calls are TRBV19 and TRBJ1-2; 8 bases map to TRBD1. Germline CDR1 and CDR2: LNHDA and SQIVND (reference sequence). Trimming at V came to 5 bases and at J to 9 bases, leaving 8 bases not matched to a gene. There are 13 residues in the CDR3. The CDR3 reads CASSPDREFSYTF. The CDR3 DNA is TGTGCCAGTAGTCCGGACAGGGAATTTAGCTACACCTTC. The full variable domain, rest sourced from reference TRBV19 and TRBJ1-2, is DGGITQSPKYLFRKEGQNVTLSCEQNLNHDAMYWYRQDPGQGLRLIYYSQIVNDFQKGDIAEGYSVSREKKESFPLTVTSAQKNPTAFYLCASSPDREFSYTFGSGTRLTVV.

V usage is TRBV9 and J usage is TRBJ1-1; TRBD1 might be the D (5 bases). The germline V gene encodes CDR1 SGDLS and CDR2 YYNGEE. This CDR3 has 12 amino acids. Deletions cut 4 bases from V and 5 bases from J, with 9 bases between. CDR3 in amino acids: CASSRAGTEAFF. The DNA of the CDR3 is TGTGCCAGCAGCCGGGCAGGGACTGAAGCTTTCTTT.

The chain uses TRBV7-8 and TRBJ2-3; the match to TRBD2 covers 11 bases. CDR1 is SGHVS and CDR2 is FQNEAQ in the germline V gene. The CDR3 has 18 residues. Losses at the gene ends were 2 bases for V and 4 bases for J; bases not matched to a gene: 11. The CDR3 is CASSLLGRASGGSDTQYF. CDR3 bases: TGTGCCAGCAGCTTACTCGGGCGGGCTAGCGGGGGGTCAGATACGCAGTATTTT.

The rearrangement joins TRBV2 to TRBJ2-3; D possibly corresponds to TRBD2 (7 bases). CDR1 and CDR2 from the germline V gene are SNHLY and FYNNEI. Trimming cost V 5 bases and J 3 bases, with 24 bases left between them. CDR3 length equals 18 residues. This CDR3 reads CASSYSLGRGPSTDTQYF. CDR3 nucleotide sequence: TGTGCCAGCAGTTACTCGCTGGGGCGGGGGCCATCTACAGATACGCAGTATTTT.

The chain combines TRBV7-7 with TRBJ2-5; D remains ambiguous. Trimming took 2 bases from V and 3 from J, leaving 7 bases between them. CDR3 length equals 13 residues. Germline V gives CDR1 SSHAT, CDR2 FNYEAQ (reference sequence). The CDR3 here is CASSLLTEETQYF. CDR3 DNA sequence: TGTGCCAGCAGCTTACTTACAGAAGAGACCCAGTACTTC.

This sequence joins TRBV11-1 and TRBJ2-1; 10 nucleotides align to TRBD1. Trimming removed 0 bases from V and 12 bases from J; junction bases left unmatched: 8. Germline values: CDR1 SGHAT, CDR2 FQDESV (reference sequence). The CDR3 runs to 15 residues. The CDR3 sequence: CASSLARTGGRGQFF. In DNA form, the CDR3 reads TGTGCCAGCAGCTTAGCTCGGACAGGGGGTAGAGGGCAGTTCTTC.